This T cell receptor (beta chain) was retrieved from a study of T cell responses to AZD1222 COVID-19 vaccine. A note on this clone: Its antigen is still unknown.

The protocol was immunoSEQ multiplex PCR, while the TCRdb copy is restricted to in-frame clones and leaves out a portion. The sample records 93,000 or so clones, about nine tenths being singletons. Looked up from germline, CDR1 is LNHDA and CDR2 is SQIVND (reference sequence). The CDR3 covers 14 residues. Trimming pared 5 bases from V and 6 bases from J, leaving 14 bases between. Findings and limits, study-wide: A mostly white British donor set with more females was recruited, and clonal diversity was possibly underestimated. Across the whole spike, CD4 TCRs peaked at regions 160-218 and 743-854. Compared with day 0, the breadth and depth of the Spike-specific TCR repertoire rose significantly after two doses of AZD1222.

The origin of this receptor is an adult in good health. J is TRBJ2-1 and V is TRBV19; D may correspond to TRBD1 or TRBD2 (5 bases each). The sequenced sample was peripheral blood, obtained on day 0 of AZD1222 vaccination. Written as DNA, the CDR3 is TGTGCCAGTAGTTCCCCGGCCGGGGCCAATGAGCAGTTCTTC. Residues: CASSSPAGANEQFF. Full variable domain (outside the CDR3, taken from reference TRBV19 and TRBJ2-1): DGGITQSPKYLFRKEGQNVTLSCEQNLNHDAMYWYRQDPGQGLRLIYYSQIVNDFQKGDIAEGYSVSREKKESFPLTVTSAQKNPTAFYLCASSSPAGANEQFFGPGTRLTVL.